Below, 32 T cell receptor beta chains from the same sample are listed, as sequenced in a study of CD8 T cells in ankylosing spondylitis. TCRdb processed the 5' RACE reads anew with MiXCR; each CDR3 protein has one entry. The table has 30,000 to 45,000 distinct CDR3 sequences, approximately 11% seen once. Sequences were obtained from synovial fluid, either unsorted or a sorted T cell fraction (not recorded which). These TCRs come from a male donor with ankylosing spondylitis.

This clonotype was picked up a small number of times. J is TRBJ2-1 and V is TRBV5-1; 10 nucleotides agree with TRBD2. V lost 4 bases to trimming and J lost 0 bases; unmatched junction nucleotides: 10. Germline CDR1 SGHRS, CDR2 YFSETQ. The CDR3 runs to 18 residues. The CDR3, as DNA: TGCGCCAGCAGCGGAGGACTAGCGGAAGGACGCTCCTACAATGAGCAGTTCTTC. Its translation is CASSGGLAEGRSYNEQFF.

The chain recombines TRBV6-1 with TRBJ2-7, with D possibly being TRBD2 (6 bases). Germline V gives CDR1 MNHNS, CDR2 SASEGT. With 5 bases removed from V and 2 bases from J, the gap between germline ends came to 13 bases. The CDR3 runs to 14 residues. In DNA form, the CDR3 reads TGTGCCAGCAGTCAACGGGAGCCCACCTACGAGCAGTACTTC. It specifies CASSQREPTYEQYF.

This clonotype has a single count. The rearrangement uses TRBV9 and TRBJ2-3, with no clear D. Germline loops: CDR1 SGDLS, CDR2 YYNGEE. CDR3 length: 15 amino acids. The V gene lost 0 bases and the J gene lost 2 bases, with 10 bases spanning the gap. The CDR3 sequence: CASSVDRYATDTQYF. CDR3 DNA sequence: TGTGCCAGCAGCGTAGATCGTTACGCCACAGATACGCAGTATTTT.

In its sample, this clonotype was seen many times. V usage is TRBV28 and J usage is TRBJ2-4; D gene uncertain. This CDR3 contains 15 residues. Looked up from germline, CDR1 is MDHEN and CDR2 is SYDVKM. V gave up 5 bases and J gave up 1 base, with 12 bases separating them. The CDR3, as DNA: TGTGCCAGCAGTGAGCTCGAAGGTGCCAAAAACATTCAGTACTTC. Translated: CASSELEGAKNIQYF.

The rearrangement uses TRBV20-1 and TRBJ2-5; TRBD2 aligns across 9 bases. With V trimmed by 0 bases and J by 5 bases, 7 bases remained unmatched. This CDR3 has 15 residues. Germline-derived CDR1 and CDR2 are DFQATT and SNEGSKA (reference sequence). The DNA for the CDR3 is TGCAGTGCTAGAGACCAGCGGGAGGCCCGGGAGACCCAGTACTTC. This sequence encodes CSARDQREARETQYF.

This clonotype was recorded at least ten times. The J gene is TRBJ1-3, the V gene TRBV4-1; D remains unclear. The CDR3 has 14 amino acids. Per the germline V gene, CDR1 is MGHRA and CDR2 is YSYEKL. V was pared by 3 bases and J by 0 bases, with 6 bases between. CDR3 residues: CASSHGISGNTIYF. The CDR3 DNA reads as TGCGCCAGCAGCCACGGGATCTCTGGAAACACCATATATTTT.

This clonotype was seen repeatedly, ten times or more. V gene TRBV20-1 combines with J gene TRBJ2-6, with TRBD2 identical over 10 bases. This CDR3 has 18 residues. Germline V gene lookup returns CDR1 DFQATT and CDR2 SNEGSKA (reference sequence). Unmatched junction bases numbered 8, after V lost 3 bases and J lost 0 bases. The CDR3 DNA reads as TGCAGTGCTAGTCTTATAGCGGGAGGCCCCTCTGGGGCCAACGTCCTGACTTTC. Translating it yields CSASLIAGGPSGANVLTF.

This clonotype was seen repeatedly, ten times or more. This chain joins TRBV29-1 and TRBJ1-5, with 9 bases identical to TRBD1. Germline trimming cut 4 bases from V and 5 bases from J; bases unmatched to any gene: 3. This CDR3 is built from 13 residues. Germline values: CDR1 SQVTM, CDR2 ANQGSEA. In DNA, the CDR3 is TGCAGCGTTGTCACAGGGGGCGATCAGCCCCAGCATTTT. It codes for CSVVTGGDQPQHF.

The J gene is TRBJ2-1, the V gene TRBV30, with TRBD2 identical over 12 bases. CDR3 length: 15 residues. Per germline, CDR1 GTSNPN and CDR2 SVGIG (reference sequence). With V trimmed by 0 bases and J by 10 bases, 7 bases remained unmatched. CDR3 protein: CAWSVSSGRAGEQFF. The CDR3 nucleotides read TGTGCCTGGAGTGTGTCTAGCGGGAGGGCCGGGGAGCAGTTCTTC.

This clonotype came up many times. CDR3 bases: TGCAGCGTCCGAGCATTCTCCGCGGTCGATGAGCAGTTCTTC. Amino acid sequence: CSVRAFSAVDEQFF. The rearrangement uses TRBV29-1 and TRBJ2-1; D gene unclear. This CDR3 is 14 amino acids long. The V end lost 6 bases, the J end lost 8 bases, and 20 bases lay between the germline ends. Germline V CDR1 and CDR2: SQVTM, ANQGSEA.

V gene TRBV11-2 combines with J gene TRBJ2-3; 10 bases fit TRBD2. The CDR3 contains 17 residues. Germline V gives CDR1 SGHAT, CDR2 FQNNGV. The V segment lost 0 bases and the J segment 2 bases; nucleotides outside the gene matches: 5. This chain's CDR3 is CASSLDLLAGTTDTQYF. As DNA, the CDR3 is TGTGCCAGCAGCTTAGATCTACTAGCGGGAACCACAGATACGCAGTATTTT.

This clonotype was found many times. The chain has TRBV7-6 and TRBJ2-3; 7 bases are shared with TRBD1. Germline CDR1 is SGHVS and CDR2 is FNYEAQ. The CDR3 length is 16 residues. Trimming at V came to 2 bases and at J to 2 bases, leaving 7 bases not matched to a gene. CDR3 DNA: TGTGCCAGCAGCTTATCGGCCCAGGGGGTCACAGATACGCAGTATTTT. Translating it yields CASSLSAQGVTDTQYF.

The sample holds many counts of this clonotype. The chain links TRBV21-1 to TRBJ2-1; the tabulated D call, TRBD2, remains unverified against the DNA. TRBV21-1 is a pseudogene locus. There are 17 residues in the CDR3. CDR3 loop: CASSNSPSLAGEYEQFF. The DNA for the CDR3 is TGTGCCAGCAGCAACAGCCCCAGTCTAGCGGGAGAGTATGAGCAGTTCTTC.

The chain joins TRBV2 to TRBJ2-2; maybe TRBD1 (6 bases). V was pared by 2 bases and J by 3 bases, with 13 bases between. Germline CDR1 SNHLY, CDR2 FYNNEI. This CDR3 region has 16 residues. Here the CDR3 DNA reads TGTGCCAGCAGTGAAAATCAGCCAGGGGACACCGGGGAGCTGTTTTTT. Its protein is CASSENQPGDTGELFF. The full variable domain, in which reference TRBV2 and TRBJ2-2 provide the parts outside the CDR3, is EPEVTQTPSHQVTQMGQEVILRCVPISNHLYFYWYRQILGQKVEFLVSFYNNEISEKSEIFDDQFSVERPDGSNFTLKIRSTKLEDSAMYFCASSENQPGDTGELFFGEGSRLTVL.

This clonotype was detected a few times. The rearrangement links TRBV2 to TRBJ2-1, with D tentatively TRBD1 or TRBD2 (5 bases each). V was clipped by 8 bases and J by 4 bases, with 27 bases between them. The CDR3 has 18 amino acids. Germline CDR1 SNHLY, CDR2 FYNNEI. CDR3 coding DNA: TGTGCCAGCTCTGGGGACCGGAACCGGGACGGGTATTACAATGAGCAGTTCTTC. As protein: CASSGDRNRDGYYNEQFF.

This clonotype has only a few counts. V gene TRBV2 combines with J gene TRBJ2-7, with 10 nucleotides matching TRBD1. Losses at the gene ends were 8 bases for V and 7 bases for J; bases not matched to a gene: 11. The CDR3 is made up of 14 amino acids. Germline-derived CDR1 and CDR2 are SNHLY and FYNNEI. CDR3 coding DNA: TGTGCCAGCCACTTCGAGACAGGGGGCGGTGAGCAGTACTTC. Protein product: CASHFETGGGEQYF. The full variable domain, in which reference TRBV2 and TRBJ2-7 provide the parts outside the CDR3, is EPEVTQTPSHQVTQMGQEVILRCVPISNHLYFYWYRQILGQKVEFLVSFYNNEISEKSEIFDDQFSVERPDGSNFTLKIRSTKLEDSAMYFCASHFETGGGEQYFGPGTRLTVT.

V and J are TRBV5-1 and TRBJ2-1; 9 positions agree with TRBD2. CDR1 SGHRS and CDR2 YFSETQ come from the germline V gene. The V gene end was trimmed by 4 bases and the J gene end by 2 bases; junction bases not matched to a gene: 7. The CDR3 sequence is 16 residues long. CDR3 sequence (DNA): TGCGCCAGCAGCGTTAGCGGGAGTTCTACCTACAATGAGCAGTTCTTC. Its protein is CASSVSGSSTYNEQFF.

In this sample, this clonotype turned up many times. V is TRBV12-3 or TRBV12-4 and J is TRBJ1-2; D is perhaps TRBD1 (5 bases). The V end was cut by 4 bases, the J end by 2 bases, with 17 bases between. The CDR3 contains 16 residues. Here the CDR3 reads CASSWAGQIANYGYTF. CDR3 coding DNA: TGTGCCAGCAGTTGGGCAGGGCAGATAGCGAACTATGGCTACACCTTC.

CDR3 protein: CASRPDRGRSPLHF. The CDR3 region has the DNA TGTGCCAGCAGACCAGACAGGGGTCGTTCACCCCTCCACTTT. J is TRBJ1-6 and V is TRBV7-2; 8 nucleotides match TRBD1. Germline V gene sequence: CDR1 SGHTA, CDR2 FQGNSA. V dropped 6 bases and J dropped 9; count of bases not matched to a gene: 7. CDR3 length: 14 amino acids. The full variable domain, its missing parts supplied by reference TRBV7-2 and TRBJ1-6, is GAGVSQSPSNKVTEKGKDVELRCDPISGHTALYWYRQSLGQGLEFLIYFQGNSAPDKSGLPSDRFSAERTGGSVSTLTIQRTQQEDSAVYLCASRPDRGRSPLHFGNGTRLTVT.

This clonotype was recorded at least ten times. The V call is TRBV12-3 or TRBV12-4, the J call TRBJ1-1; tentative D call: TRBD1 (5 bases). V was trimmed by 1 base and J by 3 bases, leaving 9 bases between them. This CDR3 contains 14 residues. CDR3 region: CASSLGGSYTEAFF. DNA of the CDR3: TGTGCCAGCAGTTTAGGGGGGAGTTACACTGAAGCTTTCTTT.

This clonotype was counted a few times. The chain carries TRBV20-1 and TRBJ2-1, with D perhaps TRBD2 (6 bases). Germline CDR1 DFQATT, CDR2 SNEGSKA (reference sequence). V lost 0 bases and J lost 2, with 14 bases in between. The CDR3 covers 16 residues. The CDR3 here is CSARDLGRGAYNEQFF. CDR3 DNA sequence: TGCAGTGCTAGAGATCTCGGGCGGGGAGCCTACAATGAGCAGTTCTTC.

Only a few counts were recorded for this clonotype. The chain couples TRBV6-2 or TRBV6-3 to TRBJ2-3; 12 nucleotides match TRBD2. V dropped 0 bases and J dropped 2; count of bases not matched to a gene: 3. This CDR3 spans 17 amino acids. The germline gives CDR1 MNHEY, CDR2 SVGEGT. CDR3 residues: CASSYSGLAGFTDTQYF. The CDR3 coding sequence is TGTGCCAGCAGTTACTCCGGACTAGCGGGGTTCACAGATACGCAGTATTTT.

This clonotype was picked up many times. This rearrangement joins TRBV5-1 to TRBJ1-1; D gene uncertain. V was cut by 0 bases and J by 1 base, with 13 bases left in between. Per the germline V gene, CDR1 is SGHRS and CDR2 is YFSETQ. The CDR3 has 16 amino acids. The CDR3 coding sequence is TGCGCCAGCAGCTTGGAAGGTAGTGTTTCGAACACTGAAGCTTTCTTT. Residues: CASSLEGSVSNTEAFF.

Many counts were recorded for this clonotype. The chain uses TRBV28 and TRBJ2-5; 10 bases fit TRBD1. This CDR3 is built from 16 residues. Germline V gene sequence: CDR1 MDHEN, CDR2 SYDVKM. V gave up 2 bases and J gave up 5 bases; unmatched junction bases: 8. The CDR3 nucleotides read TGTGCCAGCAGTTTAAGGGCCGGGGGACAGGGGGAGACCCAGTACTTC. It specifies CASSLRAGGQGETQYF.

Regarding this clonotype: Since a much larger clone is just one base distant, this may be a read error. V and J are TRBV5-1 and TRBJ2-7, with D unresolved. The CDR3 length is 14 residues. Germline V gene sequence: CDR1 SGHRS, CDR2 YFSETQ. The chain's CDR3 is CTSSLGTASYEQYF. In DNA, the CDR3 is TGCACCAGCAGCTTGGGAACAGCGTCCTACGAGCAGTACTTC. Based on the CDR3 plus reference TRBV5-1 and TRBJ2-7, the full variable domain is KAGVTQTPRYLIKTRGQQVTLSCSPISGHRSVSWYQQTPGQGLQFLFEYFSETQRNKGNFPGRFSGRQFSNSRSEMNVSTLELGDSALYLCTSSLGTASYEQYFGPGTRLTVT.

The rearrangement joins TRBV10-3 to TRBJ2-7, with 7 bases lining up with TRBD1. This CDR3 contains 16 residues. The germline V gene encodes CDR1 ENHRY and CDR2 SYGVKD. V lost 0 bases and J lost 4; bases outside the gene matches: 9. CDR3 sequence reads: CAISESFSRGMYEQYF. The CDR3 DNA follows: TGTGCCATCAGTGAGTCTTTTAGCAGGGGGATGTACGAGCAGTACTTC.

CDR3 sequence: CASSLSREAYGYTF. CDR3 bases: TGTGCCAGCAGCCTGTCCCGGGAGGCCTATGGCTACACCTTC. The V call is TRBV7-2, the J call TRBJ1-2; D remains unclear. The CDR3 totals 14 residues. V was cut by 5 bases and J by 4 bases, with 14 bases left in between. Germline V CDR1 and CDR2: SGHTA, FQGNSA.

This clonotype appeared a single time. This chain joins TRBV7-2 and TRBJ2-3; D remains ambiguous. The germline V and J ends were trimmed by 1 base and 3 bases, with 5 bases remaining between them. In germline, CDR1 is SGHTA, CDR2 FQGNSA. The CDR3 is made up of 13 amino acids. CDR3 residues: CASSLGWTDTQYF. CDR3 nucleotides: TGTGCCAGCAGCTTAGGGTGGACAGATACGCAGTATTTT.

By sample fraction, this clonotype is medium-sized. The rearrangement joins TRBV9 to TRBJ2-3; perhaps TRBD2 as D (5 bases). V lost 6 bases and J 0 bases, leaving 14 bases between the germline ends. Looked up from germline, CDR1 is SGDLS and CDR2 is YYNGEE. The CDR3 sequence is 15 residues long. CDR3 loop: CASTPGIFSTDTQYF. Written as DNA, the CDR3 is TGTGCCAGCACCCCCGGGATATTCAGCACAGATACGCAGTATTTT.

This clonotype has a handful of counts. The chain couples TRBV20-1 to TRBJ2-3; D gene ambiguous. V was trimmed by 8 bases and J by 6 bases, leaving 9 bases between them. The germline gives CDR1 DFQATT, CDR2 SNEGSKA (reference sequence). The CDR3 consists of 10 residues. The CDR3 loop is CSPRRDTQYF. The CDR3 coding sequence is TGCAGTCCCCGCAGGGATACGCAGTATTTT.

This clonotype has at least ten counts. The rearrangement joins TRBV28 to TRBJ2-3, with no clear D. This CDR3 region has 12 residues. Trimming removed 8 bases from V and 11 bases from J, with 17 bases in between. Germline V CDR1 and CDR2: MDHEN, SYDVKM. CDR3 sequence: CASVAVGMGQYF. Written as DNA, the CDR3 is TGTGCCAGCGTAGCAGTGGGCATGGGGCAGTATTTT.

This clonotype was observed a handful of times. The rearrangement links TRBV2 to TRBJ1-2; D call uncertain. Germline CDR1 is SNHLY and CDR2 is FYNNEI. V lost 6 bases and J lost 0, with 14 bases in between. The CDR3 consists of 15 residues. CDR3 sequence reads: CASSPRRVANYGYTF. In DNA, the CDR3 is TGTGCCAGCAGCCCCAGACGGGTAGCTAACTATGGCTACACCTTC. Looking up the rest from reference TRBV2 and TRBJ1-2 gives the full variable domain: EPEVTQTPSHQVTQMGQEVILRCVPISNHLYFYWYRQILGQKVEFLVSFYNNEISEKSEIFDDQFSVERPDGSNFTLKIRSTKLEDSAMYFCASSPRRVANYGYTFGSGTRLTVV.